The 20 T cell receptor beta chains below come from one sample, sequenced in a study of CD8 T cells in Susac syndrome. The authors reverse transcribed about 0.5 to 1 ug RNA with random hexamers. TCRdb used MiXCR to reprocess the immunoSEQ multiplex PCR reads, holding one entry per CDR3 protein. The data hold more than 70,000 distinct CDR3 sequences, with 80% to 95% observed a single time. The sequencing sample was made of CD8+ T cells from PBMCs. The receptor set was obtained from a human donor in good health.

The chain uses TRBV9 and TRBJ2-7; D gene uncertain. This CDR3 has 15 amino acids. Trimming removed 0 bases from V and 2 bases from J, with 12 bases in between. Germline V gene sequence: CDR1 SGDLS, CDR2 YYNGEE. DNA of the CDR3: TGTGCCAGCAGCGTAGCCGCAGCCTCCACCTACGAGCAGTACTTC. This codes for CASSVAAASTYEQYF. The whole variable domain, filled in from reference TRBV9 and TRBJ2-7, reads DSGVTQTPKHLITATGQRVTLRCSPRSGDLSVYWYQQSLDQGLQFLIQYYNGEERAKGNILERFSAQQFPDLHSELNLSSLELGDSALYFCASSVAAASTYEQYFGPGTRLTVT.

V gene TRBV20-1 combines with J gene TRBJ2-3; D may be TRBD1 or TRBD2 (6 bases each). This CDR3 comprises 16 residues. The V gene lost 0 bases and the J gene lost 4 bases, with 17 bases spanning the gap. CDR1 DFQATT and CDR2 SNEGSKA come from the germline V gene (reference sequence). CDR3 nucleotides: TGCAGTGCTAGAGATCGTAGGGGGGTCGGCCCAGATACGCAGTATTTT. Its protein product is CSARDRRGVGPDTQYF.

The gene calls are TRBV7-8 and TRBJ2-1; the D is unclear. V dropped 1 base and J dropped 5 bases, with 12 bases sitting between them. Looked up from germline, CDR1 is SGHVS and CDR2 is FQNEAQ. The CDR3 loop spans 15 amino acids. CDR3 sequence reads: CASSLVLLPNNEQFF. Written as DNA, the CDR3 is TGTGCCAGCAGCTTAGTACTACTTCCGAACAATGAGCAGTTCTTC.

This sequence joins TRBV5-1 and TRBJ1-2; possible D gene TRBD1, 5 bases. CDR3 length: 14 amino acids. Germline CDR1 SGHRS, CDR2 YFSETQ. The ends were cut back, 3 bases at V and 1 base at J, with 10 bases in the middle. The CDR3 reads CASSSGEDNYGYTF. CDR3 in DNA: TGCGCCAGCAGCTCGGGGGAGGATAACTATGGCTACACCTTC.

Written as DNA, the CDR3 is TGTGCCAGCAGTTCACTAGAGGGGCCCTACGAGCAGTACTTC. This encodes CASSSLEGPYEQYF. V gene TRBV6-6 combines with J gene TRBJ2-7; either TRBD1 or TRBD2 may supply D (5 bases each). Germline assignment: CDR1 MNHNY and CDR2 SVGAGI (reference sequence). V shed 4 bases and J shed 2 bases, with 12 bases lying between them. This CDR3 contains 14 residues.

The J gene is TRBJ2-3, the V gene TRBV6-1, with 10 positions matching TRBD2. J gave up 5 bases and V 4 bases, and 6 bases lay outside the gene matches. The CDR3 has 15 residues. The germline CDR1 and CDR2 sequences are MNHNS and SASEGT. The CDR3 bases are TGTGCCAGCAGTGGGCTAGCGGGGGAGCTAGATACGCAGTATTTT. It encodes CASSGLAGELDTQYF.

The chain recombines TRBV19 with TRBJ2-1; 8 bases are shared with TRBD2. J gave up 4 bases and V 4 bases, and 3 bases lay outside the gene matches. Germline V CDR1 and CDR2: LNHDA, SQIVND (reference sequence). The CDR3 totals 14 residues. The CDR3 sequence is CASSTGGRYNEQFF. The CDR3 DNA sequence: TGTGCCAGTAGTACGGGGGGGCGTTACAATGAGCAGTTCTTC.

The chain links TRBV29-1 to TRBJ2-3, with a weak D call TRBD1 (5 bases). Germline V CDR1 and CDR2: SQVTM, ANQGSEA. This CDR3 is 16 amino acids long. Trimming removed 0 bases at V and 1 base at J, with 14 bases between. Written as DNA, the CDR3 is TGCAGCGTTGAAGATCTTCATGGGGCAGGCACAGATACGCAGTATTTT. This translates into CSVEDLHGAGTDTQYF.

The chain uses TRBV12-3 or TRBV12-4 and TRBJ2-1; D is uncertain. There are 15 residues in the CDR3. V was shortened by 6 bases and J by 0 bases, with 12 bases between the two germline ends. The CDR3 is CASRKTAASYNEQFF. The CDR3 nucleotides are TGTGCCAGCAGGAAGACCGCTGCCTCCTACAATGAGCAGTTCTTC.

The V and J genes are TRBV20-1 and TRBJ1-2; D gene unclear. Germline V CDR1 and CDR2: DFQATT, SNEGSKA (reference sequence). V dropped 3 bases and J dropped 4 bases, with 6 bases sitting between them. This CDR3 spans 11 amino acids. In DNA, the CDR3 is TGCAGTGCTAGTGGGTTCTATGGCTACACCTTC. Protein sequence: CSASGFYGYTF.

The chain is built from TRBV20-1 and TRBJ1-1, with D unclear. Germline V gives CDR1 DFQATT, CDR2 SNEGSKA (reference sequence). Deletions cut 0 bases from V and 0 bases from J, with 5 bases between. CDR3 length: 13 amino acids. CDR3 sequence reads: CSARDAVNTEAFF. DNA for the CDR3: TGCAGTGCTAGAGATGCCGTGAACACTGAAGCTTTCTTT.

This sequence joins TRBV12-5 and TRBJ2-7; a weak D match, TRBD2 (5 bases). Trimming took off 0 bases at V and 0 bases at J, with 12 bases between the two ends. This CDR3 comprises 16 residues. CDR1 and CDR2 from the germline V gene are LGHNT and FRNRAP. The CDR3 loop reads CASGLVLTKGSYEQYF. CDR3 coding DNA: TGTGCTAGTGGTTTGGTTTTGACTAAAGGCTCCTACGAGCAGTACTTC.

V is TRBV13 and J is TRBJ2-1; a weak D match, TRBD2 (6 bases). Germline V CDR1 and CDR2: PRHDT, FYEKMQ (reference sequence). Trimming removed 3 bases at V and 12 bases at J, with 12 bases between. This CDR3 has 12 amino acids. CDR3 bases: TGTGCCAGCAGCTTGGGGCGGGACTGGCAGTTCTTC. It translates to CASSLGRDWQFF.

The chain's CDR3 is CASTPLSSQETQYF. The CDR3, as DNA: TGCGCCAGCACCCCCTTGAGCAGCCAAGAGACCCAGTACTTC. This rearrangement joins TRBV10-2 to TRBJ2-5, with unresolved D. V lost 7 bases and J 1 base, leaving 13 bases between the germline ends. CDR3 length equals 14 residues. CDR1 and CDR2 from the germline V gene are WSHSY and SAAADI.

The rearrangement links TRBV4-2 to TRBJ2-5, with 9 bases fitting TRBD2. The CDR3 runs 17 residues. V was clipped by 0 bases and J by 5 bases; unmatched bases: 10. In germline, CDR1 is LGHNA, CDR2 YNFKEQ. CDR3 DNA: TGTGCCAGCAGCCAAGATCCATTGCGGGGGGGCGGTGAGACCCAGTACTTC. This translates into CASSQDPLRGGGETQYF.

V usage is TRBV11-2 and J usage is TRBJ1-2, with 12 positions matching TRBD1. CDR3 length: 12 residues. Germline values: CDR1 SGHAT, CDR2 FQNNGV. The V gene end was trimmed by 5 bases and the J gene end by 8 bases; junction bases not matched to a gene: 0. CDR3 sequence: CASSGTGGGYTF. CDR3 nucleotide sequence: TGTGCCAGCAGCGGGACAGGGGGCGGCTACACCTTC.

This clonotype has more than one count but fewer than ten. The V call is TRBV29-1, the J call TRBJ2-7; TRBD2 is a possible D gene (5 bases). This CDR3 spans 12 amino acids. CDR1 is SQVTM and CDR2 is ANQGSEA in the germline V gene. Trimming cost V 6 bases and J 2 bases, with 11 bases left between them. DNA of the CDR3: TGCAGCGTGGGCGGAGCGGCCTACGAGCAGTACTTC. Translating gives CSVGGAAYEQYF.

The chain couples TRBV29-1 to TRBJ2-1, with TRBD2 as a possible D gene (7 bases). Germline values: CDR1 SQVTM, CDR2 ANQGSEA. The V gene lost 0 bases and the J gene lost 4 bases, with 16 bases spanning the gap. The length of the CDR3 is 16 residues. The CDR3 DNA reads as TGCAGCGTTGAAGATCTGGCGGGGGCCTCATACAATGAGCAGTTCTTC. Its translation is CSVEDLAGASYNEQFF.

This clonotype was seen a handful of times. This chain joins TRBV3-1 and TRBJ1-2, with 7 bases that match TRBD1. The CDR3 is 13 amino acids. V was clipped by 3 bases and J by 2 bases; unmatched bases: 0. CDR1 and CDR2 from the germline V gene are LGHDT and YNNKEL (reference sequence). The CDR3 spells CASSQGQNYGYTF. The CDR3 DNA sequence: TGTGCCAGCAGCCAGGGACAGAACTATGGCTACACCTTC. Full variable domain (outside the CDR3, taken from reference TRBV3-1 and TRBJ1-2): DTAVSQTPKYLVTQMGNDKSIKCEQNLGHDTMYWYKQDSKKFLKIMFSYNNKELIINETVPNRFSPKSPDKAHLNLHINSLELGDSAVYFCASSQGQNYGYTFGSGTRLTVV.

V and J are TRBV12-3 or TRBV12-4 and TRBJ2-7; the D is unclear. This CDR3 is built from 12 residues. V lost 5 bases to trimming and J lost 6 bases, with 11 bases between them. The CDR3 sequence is CASSPTILEQYF. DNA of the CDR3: TGTGCCAGCAGTCCAACAATACTCGAGCAGTACTTC.